The 26 T cell receptor beta chains given below trace back to one sample, sequenced in a study of CD8 T cells in Susac syndrome. Random-hexamer reverse transcription was applied to about 0.5 to 1 ug RNA. Each CDR3 protein gets one entry after TCRdb re-called the immunoSEQ multiplex PCR reads with MiXCR. The sample includes around 170,000 distinct CDR3 sequences, roughly 95% of them seen just once. Sequencing was done on a sample of CD4+ T cells from PBMCs. These receptors came from a human donor with Susac syndrome.

V usage is TRBV20-1 and J usage is TRBJ2-7; 7 bases are shared with TRBD1. The CDR3 contains 16 residues. The germline V gene encodes CDR1 DFQATT and CDR2 SNEGSKA (reference sequence). The V gene end was trimmed by 0 bases and the J gene end by 6 bases; junction bases not matched to a gene: 14. CDR3 sequence (DNA): TGCAGTGCTAGAGATGAATATCGAGCCAGGGGGTCCGAGCAGTACTTC. Residues: CSARDEYRARGSEQYF.

The gene calls are TRBV20-1 and TRBJ2-4; perhaps D is TRBD1 or TRBD2 (6 bases each). The CDR3 length is 12 residues. CDR1 is DFQATT and CDR2 is SNEGSKA in the germline V gene (reference sequence). The CDR3 is CRLGGSKNIQYF. As DNA, the CDR3 is TGCAGATTAGGGGGGTCCAAAAACATTCAGTACTTC.

The rearrangement joins TRBV12-3 or TRBV12-4 to TRBJ2-3; D unclear. The CDR3 totals 11 residues. The V end lost 8 bases, the J end lost 11 bases, and 14 bases lay between the germline ends. The CDR3 loop is CASVRTVRQYF. In DNA form, the CDR3 reads TGTGCCAGCGTTAGGACGGTTAGGCAGTATTTT.

V usage is TRBV7-2 and J usage is TRBJ1-2; TRBD1 aligns across 7 bases. The CDR3 has 14 residues. The V gene end was trimmed by 5 bases and the J gene end by 3 bases; junction bases not matched to a gene: 6. Per germline, CDR1 SGHTA and CDR2 FQGNSA. CDR3 in amino acids: CASSPSDRYYGYTF. In DNA form, the CDR3 reads TGTGCCAGCAGCCCCTCGGACAGGTACTATGGCTACACCTTC.

This clonotype came up once. CDR3 in amino acids: CATSDFRGGDKAFF. The CDR3 region has the DNA TGTGCCACCAGTGATTTTAGAGGGGGCGATAAAGCTTTCTTT. This rearrangement joins TRBV24-1 to TRBJ1-1; 7 bases line up with TRBD1. The CDR3 is 14 amino acids. V lost 1 base and J lost 9; bases outside the gene matches: 7. Per germline, CDR1 KGHDR and CDR2 SFDVKD.

The V gene is TRBV20-1, the J gene TRBJ2-1; D call uncertain. V shed 6 bases and J shed 4 bases, with 10 bases lying between them. This CDR3 is built from 12 residues. Germline V gene sequence: CDR1 DFQATT, CDR2 SNEGSKA (reference sequence). CDR3 protein: CSATARYNEQFF. CDR3 coding DNA: TGCAGTGCGACCGCCAGATACAATGAGCAGTTCTTC.

In DNA form, the CDR3 reads TGTGCCACCAGCAGAGTATATAGGCAGTTCTTC. Its translation: CATSRVYRQFF. The chain combines TRBV15 with TRBJ2-1; D gene uncertain. The CDR3 has 11 amino acids. V lost 1 base, J lost 12 bases, and 7 bases lay in between. From germline, CDR1 is LNHNV and CDR2 YYDKDF (reference sequence).

J is TRBJ1-5 and V is TRBV4-3, with no clear D. Trimming removed 1 base from V and 2 bases from J, with 6 bases in between. Looked up from germline, CDR1 is LGHNA and CDR2 is YSLEER. The CDR3 sequence is 14 residues long. For the CDR3, the DNA is TGCGCCAGCAGCCAAGCGAGGGGCAATCAGCCCCAGCATTTT. Protein product: CASSQARGNQPQHF.

This chain joins TRBV5-1 and TRBJ2-5, with D perhaps TRBD1 or TRBD2 (5 bases each). This CDR3 comprises 14 residues. Trimming cost V 0 bases and J 5 bases, with 11 bases left between them. CDR1 and CDR2 from the germline V gene are SGHRS and YFSETQ. This CDR3 reads CASSLAGRTETQYF. CDR3 DNA sequence: TGCGCCAGCAGCTTGGCGGGGCGCACGGAGACCCAGTACTTC.

The chain links TRBV5-1 to TRBJ1-1; possible D gene TRBD1, 5 bases. Trimming left V 7 bases short and J 1 base short, with 5 bases between. The CDR3 length is 11 residues. CDR1 and CDR2 (germline): SGHRS, YFSETQ. CDR3 in DNA: TGCGCCAGCGGGGGGAACACTGAAGCTTTCTTT. Encoded protein: CASGGNTEAFF.

This chain uses TRBV5-4 with TRBJ1-2, with D unclear. This CDR3 is 13 amino acids long. V lost 1 base and J lost 6, with 10 bases in between. CDR1 and CDR2 (germline): SGHNT, YYREEE (reference sequence). CDR3 sequence: CASSLRQIDGYTF. CDR3 coding DNA: TGTGCCAGCAGCTTGCGGCAGATCGATGGCTACACCTTC.

The chain couples TRBV5-1 to TRBJ2-5; 8 nucleotides match TRBD2. V was pared by 0 bases and J by 4 bases, with 5 bases of the junction left unmatched. The CDR3 is 15 residues long. Germline assignment: CDR1 SGHRS and CDR2 YFSETQ. The CDR3 sequence is CASSLERGGRETQYF. The CDR3 DNA is TGCGCCAGCAGCTTGGAACGGGGGGGCCGAGAGACCCAGTACTTC.

The chain couples TRBV5-6 to TRBJ1-2; weak D call: TRBD1 (5 bases). There are 15 residues in the CDR3. Germline V gene data show CDR1 as SGHDT and CDR2 as YYEEEE. Trimming took off 0 bases at V and 4 bases at J, with 13 bases between the two ends. In nucleotides, the CDR3 is TGTGCCAGCAGCTTGGACGGGGGTATGAGCTATGGCTACACCTTC. Its translation: CASSLDGGMSYGYTF.

This sequence joins TRBV7-2 and TRBJ2-5; no reliable D call. Germline V CDR1 and CDR2: SGHTA, FQGNSA. Trimming cost V 4 bases and J 5 bases, with 8 bases left between them. The CDR3 consists of 12 residues. The CDR3 reads CASSSYGETQYF. The CDR3 DNA reads as TGTGCCAGCAGCTCATACGGCGAGACCCAGTACTTC.

About this clonotype: One junction end disagrees with the germline gene, perhaps due to a read error. V usage is TRBV12-3 or TRBV12-4 and J usage is TRBJ2-1; 12 positions match TRBD2. This CDR3 has 15 residues. The CDR3 sequence is CASSLAGGRGNEQFF. Written as DNA, the CDR3 is TGTGCCAGCAGTCTAGCGGGGGGGAGAGGAAATGAGCAGTTCTTC.

This clonotype was seen a single time. The V and J genes are TRBV2 and TRBJ2-3; no clear D gene. Looked up from germline, CDR1 is SNHLY and CDR2 is FYNNEI. The CDR3 sequence is 13 residues long. Between the trimmed V and J ends, which lost 8 bases and 0 bases, there was a span of 9 bases. The DNA of the CDR3 is TGTGCCAGCCGGACGGCAAGCACAGATACGCAGTATTTT. This codes for CASRTASTDTQYF.

V usage is TRBV15 and J usage is TRBJ1-1; 7 bases agree with TRBD1. Looked up from germline, CDR1 is LNHNV and CDR2 is YYDKDF (reference sequence). The CDR3 loop spans 16 amino acids. V lost 4 bases to trimming and J lost 0 bases; unmatched junction nucleotides: 8. The CDR3 here is CATSIGRTGMNTEAFF. CDR3 sequence (DNA): TGTGCCACCAGCATCGGCCGGACAGGAATGAACACTGAAGCTTTCTTT.

This clonotype was counted a single time. CDR3 nucleotides: TGTGCCAGCAGCCCTCGACAGTCCTACACAGATACGCAGTATTTT. This sequence encodes CASSPRQSYTDTQYF. The chain recombines TRBV3-1 with TRBJ2-3, with a tentative D call TRBD1 (5 bases). V was trimmed by 4 bases and J by 2 bases, leaving 13 bases between them. The CDR3 is 15 residues long. The germline CDR1 and CDR2 sequences are LGHDT and YNNKEL (reference sequence).

V and J are TRBV29-1 and TRBJ2-7; the match to TRBD1 covers 8 bases. J gave up 5 bases and V 5 bases, and 5 bases lay outside the gene matches. Germline CDR1 SQVTM, CDR2 ANQGSEA. This CDR3 has 12 amino acids. The CDR3 sequence is CSVRDRIDEQYF. The CDR3 DNA is TGCAGCGTTCGGGACAGGATAGACGAGCAGTACTTC.

The CDR3 protein is CASSQGVGPSSSYEQYF. CDR3 bases: TGCGCCAGCAGCCAAGGAGTTGGACCAAGTAGCTCCTACGAGCAGTACTTC. The chain carries TRBV4-3 and TRBJ2-7; D remains ambiguous. CDR3 length: 17 amino acids. V dropped 1 base and J dropped 0 bases, with 16 bases sitting between them. Germline V gene sequence: CDR1 LGHNA, CDR2 YSLEER.

The chain joins TRBV11-3 to TRBJ2-3; 8 positions match TRBD2. The CDR3 contains 14 residues. Germline V gene sequence: CDR1 SGHNT, CDR2 YENEEA. With V trimmed by 4 bases and J by 5 bases, 5 bases remained unmatched. CDR3 DNA: TGTGCCAGCAGCTCCGGGACTAGTGTAGATACGCAGTATTTT. Protein product: CASSSGTSVDTQYF.

The J gene is TRBJ1-2, the V gene TRBV19; no firm D call. The CDR3 runs to 13 residues. Germline CDR1 and CDR2: LNHDA and SQIVND (reference sequence). V shed 3 bases and J shed 3 bases, with 8 bases lying between them. The DNA of the CDR3 is TGTGCCAGTAGTATCGAGGCTTACTATGGCTACACCTTC. Encoded protein: CASSIEAYYGYTF.

This clonotype was picked up one time. In DNA, the CDR3 is TGTGCCACCAGTGTTGGCGAGGGGGCGAGTGGCTACACCTTC. It specifies CATSVGEGASGYTF. The V gene is TRBV24-1, the J gene TRBJ1-2, with 7 bases aligning to TRBD1. Unmatched junction bases numbered 9, after V lost 5 bases and J lost 7 bases. CDR1 is KGHDR, CDR2 SFDVKD, per germline. CDR3 length: 14 residues.

The chain has TRBV9 and TRBJ2-2; 7 bases agree with TRBD2. Germline V gene lookup returns CDR1 SGDLS and CDR2 YYNGEE. Unmatched junction bases numbered 6, after V lost 0 bases and J lost 7 bases. This CDR3 has 15 residues. The CDR3 nucleotides read TGTGCCAGCAGCGTAGAGGGAGGGTTGGTCGGGGAGCTGTTTTTT. Protein: CASSVEGGLVGELFF.

This chain connects TRBV7-3 to TRBJ2-5, with D perhaps TRBD1 or TRBD2 (5 bases each). Trimming took 2 bases from V and 7 from J, leaving 11 bases between them. Germline CDR1 and CDR2: SGHTA and FQGTGA. The CDR3 runs 13 residues. The CDR3 region is CASSLEPGATQYF. The DNA of the CDR3 is TGTGCCAGCAGCTTAGAGCCCGGGGCGACCCAGTACTTC.

The chain couples TRBV2 to TRBJ2-4, with D perhaps matching TRBD1 (6 bases). From germline, CDR1 is SNHLY and CDR2 FYNNEI. CDR3 size: 18 residues. The V end lost 10 bases, the J end lost 0 bases, and 25 bases lay between the germline ends. The DNA for the CDR3 is TGTGCCACCACGGCCGGGACATCGGGCCGTAAAGCCAAAAACATTCAGTACTTC. Translation: CATTAGTSGRKAKNIQYF.